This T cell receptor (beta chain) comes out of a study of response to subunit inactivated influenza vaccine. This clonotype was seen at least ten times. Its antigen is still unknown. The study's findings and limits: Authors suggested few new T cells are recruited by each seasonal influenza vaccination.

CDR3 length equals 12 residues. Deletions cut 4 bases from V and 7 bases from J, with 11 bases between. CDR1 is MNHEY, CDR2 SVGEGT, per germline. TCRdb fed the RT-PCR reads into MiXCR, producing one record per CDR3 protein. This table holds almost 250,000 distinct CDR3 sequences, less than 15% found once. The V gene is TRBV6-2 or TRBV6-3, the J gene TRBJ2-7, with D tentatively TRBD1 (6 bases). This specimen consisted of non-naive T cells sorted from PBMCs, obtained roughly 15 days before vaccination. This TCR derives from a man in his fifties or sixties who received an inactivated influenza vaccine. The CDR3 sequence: CASSWPQGEQYF. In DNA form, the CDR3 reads TGTGCCAGCAGTTGGCCTCAGGGGGAGCAGTACTTC.